The entry that follows covers one T cell receptor (beta chain) sequence. This sample is drawn from a study of blood T cell repertoires in COVID-19. Germline V lookup: CDR1 SNHLY, CDR2 FYNNEI. The CDR3 spans 15 residues. The V end lost 5 bases, the J end lost 0 bases, and 11 bases lay between the germline ends. Produced via immunoSEQ multiplex PCR; TCRdb's table is partial and in-frame only. The sample consists of around 400,000 clones, about 90% of them appearing once. Sequencing was performed on peripheral blood. The clonotype was recovered from a woman aged 55-70 years with COVID-19, enrolled during active disease. The gene calls are TRBV2 and TRBJ1-3, with D unresolved. The CDR3 nucleotides are TGTGCCAGCAGTACTAAGAGGTCCTCTGGAAACACCATATATTTT. Translating gives CASSTKRSSGNTIYF. The full variable domain, its missing parts supplied by reference TRBV2 and TRBJ1-3, is EPEVTQTPSHQVTQMGQEVILRCVPISNHLYFYWYRQILGQKVEFLVSFYNNEISEKSEIFDDQFSVERPDGSNFTLKIRSTKLEDSAMYFCASSTKRSSGNTIYFGEGSWLTVV.